This passage covers 27 T cell receptor beta chains from one sample sequenced in a study of early T cells in non-severe SARS-CoV-2 infection. One entry per CDR3 protein results from TCRdb running MiXCR on the 5' RACE reads. In the table there are about 53,000 distinct CDR3 sequences, approximately 12% of which are singletons. The sequences come from whole blood, collected at baseline. The receptor source for this set is an adult who was a healthcare worker with PCR-confirmed SARS-CoV-2 infection or an uninfected control (not recorded which).

There are many counts of this clonotype. The rearrangement uses TRBV7-6 and TRBJ2-5; 9 nucleotides line up with TRBD1. Germline CDR1 is SGHVS and CDR2 is FNYEAQ. The CDR3 has 15 residues. J lost 2 bases, V lost 4 bases, and 5 bases had no gene match. The CDR3 DNA follows: TGTGCCAGCAGCTCGGGGACAGGGCAACAAGAGACCCAGTACTTC. This codes for CASSSGTGQQETQYF.

The CDR3 DNA reads as TGTGCCAGCAGCTTACCCCAGACAGGGTCCCAGCCCCAGCATTTT. Residues: CASSLPQTGSQPQHF. This chain connects TRBV7-2 to TRBJ1-5; 7 bases are a match to TRBD1. Germline loops: CDR1 SGHTA, CDR2 FQGNSA. The CDR3 totals 15 residues. Unmatched junction bases numbered 8, after V lost 2 bases and J lost 7 bases.

There are a few counts of this clonotype. This chain uses TRBV28 with TRBJ2-5, with D possibly matching TRBD2 (5 bases). Per the germline V gene, CDR1 is MDHEN and CDR2 is SYDVKM. Trimming stripped 6 bases from V and 4 bases from J, with 15 bases between. The length of the CDR3 is 14 residues. The CDR3 DNA is TGTGCCAGCAGCCACAGTGGACTCCGAGAGACCCAGTACTTC. Translating gives CASSHSGLRETQYF.

This rearrangement joins TRBV6-6 to TRBJ1-2; D perhaps matches TRBD1 (6 bases). V was cut by 6 bases and J by 8 bases, with 16 bases left in between. Germline CDR1 reads MNHNY; CDR2 reads SVGAGI (reference sequence). The CDR3 is 13 amino acids. As DNA, the CDR3 is TGTGCCAGCAGCCTTAACAGGGAGGGCGGCTACACCTTC. It encodes CASSLNREGGYTF.

The V gene is TRBV5-1, the J gene TRBJ1-1; D not resolved. The ends were cut back, 5 bases at V and 0 bases at J, with 11 bases in the middle. Germline V gives CDR1 SGHRS, CDR2 YFSETQ. The CDR3 covers 14 residues. The CDR3: CASRSANLNTEAFF. The CDR3, as DNA: TGCGCCAGCAGATCTGCGAATCTGAACACTGAAGCTTTCTTT.

This clonotype was detected many times. V gene TRBV3-1 combines with J gene TRBJ1-1, with D uncertain. The CDR3 consists of 15 residues. The germline V and J ends were trimmed by 6 bases and 4 bases, with 18 bases remaining between them. Germline CDR1 is LGHDT and CDR2 is YNNKEL (reference sequence). The chain's CDR3 is CASRDRQSWGTEAFF. DNA of the CDR3: TGTGCCAGCAGAGACCGACAATCGTGGGGCACTGAAGCTTTCTTT.

This clonotype has just a few counts. The rearrangement joins TRBV20-1 to TRBJ2-3; 14 bases fit TRBD2. Trimming at V came to 1 base and at J to 0 bases, leaving 9 bases not matched to a gene. This CDR3 contains 19 residues. Germline V lookup: CDR1 DFQATT, CDR2 SNEGSKA (reference sequence). CDR3 in amino acids: CSARAAGTSGSASTDTQYF. CDR3 coding DNA: TGCAGTGCTAGAGCGGCAGGGACTAGCGGGAGTGCAAGCACAGATACGCAGTATTTT.

The CDR3 loop is CASTGQGSDYGYTF. CDR3 bases: TGTGCCAGCACCGGACAGGGATCGGACTATGGCTACACCTTC. The V gene is TRBV28, the J gene TRBJ1-2, with 8 bases fitting TRBD1. The CDR3 is 14 amino acids. Per the germline V gene, CDR1 is MDHEN and CDR2 is SYDVKM. The trim removed 7 bases at V and 3 bases at J, leaving 7 bases unmatched.

This clonotype was seen many times. The chain carries TRBV29-1 and TRBJ2-4; D remains unclear. Germline V gene sequence: CDR1 SQVTM, CDR2 ANQGSEA. The CDR3 is 13 amino acids. V shed 7 bases and J shed 5 bases, with 15 bases lying between them. The CDR3 sequence is CSAVKGGENIQYF. The CDR3 DNA is TGCAGCGCCGTAAAAGGCGGCGAAAACATTCAGTACTTC.

This clonotype has more than one count but fewer than ten. The chain has TRBV28 and TRBJ1-4; 10 bases line up with TRBD1. Per germline, CDR1 MDHEN and CDR2 SYDVKM. The CDR3 has 16 amino acids. Germline trimming cut 2 bases from V and 2 bases from J; bases unmatched to any gene: 2. The CDR3 loop reads CASSLGTGVTNEKLFF. In DNA form, the CDR3 reads TGTGCCAGCAGTTTAGGGACAGGGGTGACTAATGAAAAACTGTTTTTT.

In its sample, this clonotype was seen a few times. The CDR3 region is CASSKGAGRTKNIQYF. CDR3 DNA: TGTGCCAGCAGCAAGGGGGCGGGGCGAACCAAAAACATTCAGTACTTC. The chain carries TRBV7-6 and TRBJ2-4; D might be TRBD1 (7 bases). Germline lookup yields CDR1 SGHVS and CDR2 FNYEAQ. The CDR3 spans 16 residues. Trimming stripped 5 bases from V and 2 bases from J, with 16 bases between. The entire variable domain, with the rest obtained from reference TRBV7-6 and TRBJ2-4, is as follows: GAGVSQSPRYKVTKRGQDVALRCDPISGHVSLYWYRQALGQGPEFLTYFNYEAQQDKSGLPNDRFSAERPEGSISTLTIQRTEQRDSAMYRCASSKGAGRTKNIQYFGAGTRLSVL.

This clonotype showed up just a few times. The rearrangement joins TRBV18 to TRBJ2-7; unclear D gene. Deletions cut 6 bases from V and 3 bases from J, with 12 bases between. Per germline, CDR1 KGHSH and CDR2 LQKENI. CDR3 length equals 13 residues. CDR3 in amino acids: CASSVGSYYEQYF. The CDR3 coding sequence is TGTGCCAGCTCGGTCGGCAGCTACTACGAGCAGTACTTC.

The J gene is TRBJ2-3, the V gene TRBV9; 16 bases fit TRBD2. The V gene's germline CDR1 is SGDLS and CDR2 YYNGEE. The V gene end was trimmed by 4 bases and the J gene end by 10 bases; junction bases not matched to a gene: 6. This CDR3 is 15 amino acids long. CDR3 nucleotides: TGTGCCAGCAGCCCTGGGACTAGCGGGAGGGCTGCGCAGTATTTT. This translates into CASSPGTSGRAAQYF.

V and J are TRBV7-6 and TRBJ2-1, with D possibly matching TRBD2 (5 bases). Germline V lookup: CDR1 SGHVS, CDR2 FNYEAQ. The CDR3 extends over 14 amino acids. V was clipped by 4 bases and J by 5 bases, with 12 bases between them. The CDR3 here is CASSSPPGNNEQFF. The DNA of the CDR3 is TGTGCCAGCAGCTCTCCTCCGGGGAACAATGAGCAGTTCTTC.

A few counts support this clonotype. The genes are TRBV6-4 and TRBJ2-3; D unresolved. The CDR3 runs to 13 residues. V was shortened by 4 bases and J by 7 bases, with 12 bases between the two germline ends. In germline, CDR1 is MRHNA, CDR2 SNTAGT. CDR3 sequence (DNA): TGTGCCAGCAGTGCCCTCAAAGGTTATACGCAGTATTTT. Its translation: CASSALKGYTQYF.

This sequence joins TRBV12-5 and TRBJ2-1; TRBD1 or TRBD2 may be the D gene (5 bases each). Trimming took off 5 bases at V and 0 bases at J, with 20 bases between the two ends. The CDR3 has 18 residues. Germline V CDR1 and CDR2: LGHNT, FRNRAP. The CDR3 spells CASGGIDDGTSSYNEQFF. The CDR3 DNA is TGTGCTAGTGGTGGCATAGATGACGGGACCAGCTCCTACAATGAGCAGTTCTTC.

The rearrangement joins TRBV29-1 to TRBJ2-1, with 7 bases matching TRBD2. Germline CDR1 and CDR2: SQVTM and ANQGSEA. J lost 4 bases, V lost 8 bases, and 11 bases had no gene match. CDR3 length: 14 residues. As DNA, the CDR3 is TGCAGCTCCCATGTGGGGGGGGATTACAATGAGCAGTTCTTC. Its translation: CSSHVGGDYNEQFF.

This clonotype has a handful of counts. The chain recombines TRBV11-3 with TRBJ2-3; no clear D. The V end was cut by 7 bases, the J end by 6 bases, with 14 bases between. CDR3 length: 13 amino acids. CDR1 and CDR2 (germline): SGHNT, YENEEA. The CDR3 sequence: CASTLHEGDTQYF. The CDR3 DNA follows: TGTGCCAGCACCCTACATGAAGGGGATACGCAGTATTTT. Drawing the rest from reference TRBV11-3 and TRBJ2-3, the complete variable domain is EAGVVQSPRYKIIEKKQPVAFWCNPISGHNTLYWYLQNLGQGPELLIRYENEEAVDDSQLPKDRFSAERLKGVDSTLKIQPAELGDSAVYLCASTLHEGDTQYFGPGTRLTVL.

This rearrangement joins TRBV4-1 to TRBJ2-7, with D perhaps matching TRBD1 (5 bases). The CDR3 is 16 amino acids. Germline CDR1 and CDR2: MGHRA and YSYEKL. With 0 bases removed from V and 3 bases from J, the gap between germline ends came to 15 bases. The CDR3 loop is CASSQEALGPFYEQYF. As DNA, the CDR3 is TGCGCCAGCAGCCAAGAGGCCTTGGGGCCTTTCTACGAGCAGTACTTC.

The sample holds many counts of this clonotype. The chain employs TRBV2 and TRBJ2-7, with 7 positions matching TRBD2. This CDR3 is built from 14 residues. Germline lookup yields CDR1 SNHLY and CDR2 FYNNEI. J gave up 6 bases and V 6 bases, and 11 bases lay outside the gene matches. The CDR3 nucleotides are TGTGCCAGCAGCCGGAGCGGGACTACTCCCGAGCAGTACTTC. This sequence encodes CASSRSGTTPEQYF. Using reference TRBV2 and TRBJ2-7 for the parts outside the CDR3, the full variable domain is EPEVTQTPSHQVTQMGQEVILRCVPISNHLYFYWYRQILGQKVEFLVSFYNNEISEKSEIFDDQFSVERPDGSNFTLKIRSTKLEDSAMYFCASSRSGTTPEQYFGPGTRLTVT.

The chain combines TRBV12-3 or TRBV12-4 with TRBJ1-4; 7 bases are a match to TRBD1. With 4 bases clipped from V and 4 bases from J, the junction kept 3 bases outside the gene matches. This CDR3 is 14 amino acids long. CDR3 coding DNA: TGTGCCAGCAGTTCCGCAGGGGGTAATGAAAAACTGTTTTTT. Encoded protein: CASSSAGGNEKLFF.

This clonotype was detected ten times or more. V and J are TRBV2 and TRBJ1-6; D gene ambiguous. V was cut by 8 bases and J by 2 bases, with 13 bases left in between. The CDR3 loop spans 15 amino acids. Germline-derived CDR1 and CDR2 are SNHLY and FYNNEI. The CDR3 is CASYRSAAYNSPLHF. CDR3 bases: TGTGCCAGCTACCGCTCGGCAGCCTATAATTCACCCCTCCACTTT.

This clonotype was observed a handful of times. The chain couples TRBV15 to TRBJ2-2; D is unclear. The CDR3 is made up of 16 amino acids. Germline values: CDR1 LNHNV, CDR2 YYDKDF (reference sequence). V was trimmed by 0 bases and J by 6 bases, leaving 14 bases between them. The CDR3 sequence is CATSRELVVLPGELFF. CDR3 bases: TGTGCCACCAGCAGAGAACTTGTGGTCCTGCCCGGGGAGCTGTTTTTT.

The sample holds many counts of this clonotype. This chain joins TRBV6-1 and TRBJ2-1, with 11 bases aligning to TRBD2. This CDR3 comprises 16 residues. V was pared by 6 bases and J by 6 bases, with 10 bases of the junction left unmatched. Per the germline V gene, CDR1 is MNHNS and CDR2 is SASEGT. CDR3 bases: TGTGCCAGCAGACTAGCGGGAGCAGCTGGGGGCAATGAGCAGTTCTTC. As protein: CASRLAGAAGGNEQFF.

V usage is TRBV2 and J usage is TRBJ2-1; D is unresolved. CDR3 size: 12 residues. Germline values: CDR1 SNHLY, CDR2 FYNNEI. Between the trimmed V and J ends, which lost 3 bases and 3 bases, there was a span of 3 bases. Here the CDR3 DNA reads TGTGCCAGCAGTGACAGCTACAATGAGCAGTTCTTC. It codes for CASSDSYNEQFF.

Many counts were recorded for this clonotype. The rearrangement joins TRBV20-1 to TRBJ2-7; 10 nucleotides align to TRBD2. The CDR3 covers 15 residues. Trimming removed 0 bases from V and 5 bases from J; junction bases left unmatched: 7. Germline CDR1 and CDR2: DFQATT and SNEGSKA (reference sequence). This CDR3 reads CSARDLAGVWNEQYF. CDR3 nucleotides: TGCAGTGCTAGAGATCTAGCGGGAGTGTGGAACGAGCAGTACTTC.

This clonotype was detected only a few times. This chain connects TRBV7-2 to TRBJ1-2; D ambiguous. Trimming took off 3 bases at V and 2 bases at J, with 7 bases between the two ends. Per the germline V gene, CDR1 is SGHTA and CDR2 is FQGNSA. CDR3 length: 13 amino acids. This chain's CDR3 is CASSLTPNYGYTF. Here the CDR3 DNA reads TGTGCCAGCAGCTTGACACCGAACTATGGCTACACCTTC.